The clone carrying this TCR beta chain was seen only once. The sample is drawn from a study of blood T cell repertoires in COVID-19. About the research overall: COVID-19 samples collected from the United States, Italy and Spain covered acute and convalescent phases. T cells, B-cell-depleted T cells, or PBMCs supplied cDNA or gDNA.

In the source study's methods: Using reference gene primer amplification, nucleated cell counts were estimated. Sequencing was performed with immunoSEQ multiplex PCR; in TCRdb, only in-frame clones are kept and a portion is missing. V, J and clone size were drawn from that table, and D and trimming were deduced from the DNA. The sample contains 150,000 or so clones, about 90% of which appear only once. The ends were cut back, 4 bases at V and 1 base at J, with 10 bases in the middle. Germline assignment: CDR1 KGHDR and CDR2 SFDVKD. The CDR3 spans 14 residues. The material sequenced was peripheral blood. The sequence was obtained from a man older than 75 with acute or convalescent COVID-19. The chain links TRBV24-1 to TRBJ2-7; weak D call: TRBD2 (6 bases). This CDR3 is CATSDPGTSYEQYF. As DNA, the CDR3 is TGTGCCACCAGTGACCCCGGGACTTCCTACGAGCAGTACTTC.